These T cell receptor beta chains were read from a single sample in a study of PD-1 blockade in mismatch repair-deficient tumors. Assay used: immunoSEQ multiplex PCR; TCRdb lists only in-frame clones, some missing. Of roughly 10,000 clones listed, about 93% are singletons. The antigens of these receptors remain unknown. Specimen: cells cultured in vitro, collected from a patient treated with pembrolizumab. The receptor source for this set is an adult with mismatch repair-deficient cancer. The CDR3 runs from the conserved cysteine through the conserved F or W. The D gene is left open where the match is weak. The size of a clone is reported for some rows only, either as once, few or many, or as a class for expanded clones.

DNA	CDR3	size	V	J	length	D
TGCGCCAGCGGCAGACCCGAAAGGGGTTTCGGCTACACCTTC	CASGRPERGFGYTF	few	TRBV5-1	TRBJ1-2	14	-
TGTGCCAGCAGTTTATGGGACTTAACCTACGAGCAGTACTTC	CASSLWDLTYEQYF	-	TRBV28	TRBJ2-7	14	-
TGTGCCAGCAGCTTAGAGGCACAGCCCACCTACGAGCAGTACTTC	CASSLEAQPTYEQYF	-	TRBV11-2	TRBJ2-7	15	-
TGTGCCAGCAGCTTAGGGCTGGGAGCTTTCTTT	CASSLGLGAFF	-	TRBV7-9	TRBJ1-1	11	-
TGCGCCAGCAGCCCACCTTGGAGTAGCAATCAGCCCCAGCATTTT	CASSPPWSSNQPQHF	-	TRBV4-1	TRBJ1-5	15	-
TGTGCCAGCAGCTTAGTTAGGGGCCCCTTGGCCTACGAGCAGTACTTC	CASSLVRGPLAYEQYF	once	TRBV7-6	TRBJ2-7	16	-
TGTGCCAGCAGTTGGGGGGGAGGTACCCAAGAGACCCAGTACTTC	CASSWGGGTQETQYF	-	TRBV27	TRBJ2-5	15	TRBD2
TGTGCCAGCTCACGCATGGTTGGCTCCTACAATGAGCAGTTCTTC	CASSRMVGSYNEQFF	-	TRBV18	TRBJ2-1	15	-
TGTGCCATTTTAGCGGGAGAGGCGGACAATGAGCAGTTCTTC	CAILAGEADNEQFF	medium-sized	TRBV2	TRBJ2-1	14	TRBD2
TGTGCCAGCAGTACAGGGGGTTTTGGCTACACCTTC	CASSTGGFGYTF	-	TRBV28	TRBJ1-2	12	TRBD1
TGTGCCAGCAGCCTACACCTAATAGCTAGAGGTGTAGAGACCCAGTACTTC	CASSLHLIARGVETQYF	-	TRBV13	TRBJ2-5	17	-
TGTGCCAGCAGTGGAAGAGCGGGAGGAGTCACCGGGGAGCTGTTTTTT	CASSGRAGGVTGELFF	-	TRBV25-1	TRBJ2-2	16	TRBD2
TGCGCCAGCAGCTGGGGAAGCGGGAGTGGTGAGCAGTTCTTC	CASSWGSGSGEQFF	-	TRBV5-1	TRBJ2-1	14	TRBD2
TGTGCCAGCAGCCCCGCGGACCTGCAGGTGGGGCTGTTTTTT	CASSPADLQVGLFF	-	TRBV13	TRBJ2-2	14	-
TGTGCCAGCAGAGGGAGCATGAACACTGAAGCTTTCTTT	CASRGSMNTEAFF	-	TRBV6-6	TRBJ1-1	13	-
TGTGCCAGCAGTTACCCCCTAGCCGCCTCCAATGAGCAGTTCTTC	CASSYPLAASNEQFF	-	TRBV6-5	TRBJ2-1	15	-
TGCAGCGTCCTGCCCGGACAGGCCTTCCCCAACGAGCAGTACTTC	CSVLPGQAFPNEQYF	once	TRBV29-1	TRBJ2-7	15	TRBD1
TGTGCCAGCACCGACAGGGGGCACTCCACTGAAGCTTTCTTT	CASTDRGHSTEAFF	-	TRBV27	TRBJ1-1	14	TRBD1
TGTGCCAGCAGCGTCCACCTAGGGAACACTGAAGCTTTCTTT	CASSVHLGNTEAFF	-	TRBV9	TRBJ1-1	14	-
TGCGCCAGCAGCCAAGAAGGAGTGGGACAGGGGAATCAGCCCCAGCATTTT	CASSQEGVGQGNQPQHF	-	TRBV4-1	TRBJ1-5	17	TRBD1
TGTGCCAGCAGCTTAGATCCGAGTGCCTATGGCTACACCTTC	CASSLDPSAYGYTF	-	TRBV11-2	TRBJ1-2	14	-
TGTGCCAGTAGTACTCTACAGGGGTCCCGCTACGAGCAGTACTTC	CASSTLQGSRYEQYF	-	TRBV19	TRBJ2-7	15	TRBD1
TGTGCCATCAGTGAATGGGGGGAGGGAGATCAGCCCCAGCATTTT	CAISEWGEGDQPQHF	-	TRBV10-3	TRBJ1-5	15	-